The source of this TCR beta chain is a study of graft-versus-host responses after intestinal transplantation. Turning to the study itself: In this cohort, recipients had multivisceral, liver-intestinal, or isolated intestinal transplants. The whole recipient group had anti-thymocyte globulin induction followed by tacrolimus and steroids for roughly three years. Study-level findings and limits: The authors found GvH clones in recipient marrow, some appearing first in ileum or blood. Some patients had graft-donor T cell macrochimerism, and their allografts showed high graft-versus-host to host-versus-graft clonal ratios.

TCRdb keeps only in-frame clones here, not all; method: immunoSEQ multiplex PCR. The sample holds over 85,000 clones, 91% seen once. As for this clone: Its antigen is unidentified.

V was clipped by 7 bases and J by 6 bases, with 16 bases between them. CDR1 and CDR2 (germline): MNHNS, SASEGT. This CDR3 region has 13 residues. The J gene is TRBJ2-7, the V gene TRBV6-1; no firm D call. This sample comprised unstimulated CD4+ T cells sorted from spleen or lymph node cells, obtained before transplant. The TCR comes from a human donor who was the organ donor for an intestinal transplant. The CDR3 bases are TGTGCCAGCACCAATCTAGTGTCTGGCGAGCAGTACTTC. Translating gives CASTNLVSGEQYF.